This TCR beta chain stems from a study of shared clonotypes between healthy human individuals. Study-wide findings and caveats: The study generally estimated greater richness for naive than memory subsets.

A remark on this clone: What it binds is unknown.

This CDR3 comprises 15 residues. J was trimmed by 6 bases and V by 3 bases; bases with no gene match: 11. CDR1 and CDR2 (germline): SGHAT, FQNNGV. Sequencing was performed with immunoSEQ multiplex PCR; in TCRdb, only in-frame clones are kept and a portion is missing. The sample holds about 2,500,000 clones; around 94% are singletons and the top ten take around 0.14%. The receptor comes from a man between 18 and 35 years old in good health. This rearrangement joins TRBV11-2 to TRBJ2-7, with 7 bases fitting TRBD2. What was sequenced was naive CD4+ T cells sorted from blood. Subset noted: CD45RA+ positively selected. The CDR3 nucleotides read TGTGCCAGCAGCTTTTTCCTAGCGGACCTCTCCGAGCAGTACTTC. It translates to CASSFFLADLSEQYF. Together with reference TRBV11-2 and TRBJ2-7, the CDR3 gives the full variable domain: EAGVAQSPRYKIIEKRQSVAFWCNPISGHATLYWYQQILGQGPKLLIQFQNNGVVDDSQLPKDRFSAERLKGVDSTLKIQPAKLEDSAVYLCASSFFLADLSEQYFGPGTRLTVT.